These T cell receptor beta chains were read from a single sample in a study of cytomegalovirus exposure and HLA in healthy donors. Profiling relied on immunoSEQ multiplex PCR, and the TCRdb table lists in-frame clones only, not all of them. Of 90,000 to 100,000 clones detected, less than 70% appear once; the ten largest clones hold 1.2%. Sequencing was done on a sample of PBMCs. These receptors all come from a female donor in good health and CMV-seronegative. Both conserved end residues are part of each CDR3. Each record gives: D gene, V gene, CDR3 length, clone size, J gene, CDR3 protein, CDR3 DNA. A D gene is named only where the DNA matches it firmly. Only some rows state a clone size, as once, few, many or a class for expanded clones.

>.|TRBV30|14|.|TRBJ1-2
CAWSVGGSVRGYTF
TGTGCCTGGAGTGTGGGGGGATCGGTTCGGGGCTACACCTTC
>TRBD2|TRBV6-5|15|.|TRBJ2-5
CASSYGTRGQETQYF
TGTGCCAGCAGTTATGGGACTAGAGGGCAAGAGACCCAGTACTTC
>TRBD1|TRBV28|15|.|TRBJ2-1
CASRPTGGGYNEQFF
TGTGCCAGCAGACCCACAGGGGGCGGTTACAATGAGCAGTTCTTC
>.|TRBV27|14|.|TRBJ1-6
CASSRQFANSPLHF
TGTGCCAGCAGTAGACAGTTCGCCAATTCACCCCTCCACTTT
>.|TRBV6-1|13|.|TRBJ1-5
CASSERGGQPQHF
TGTGCCAGCAGTGAGAGGGGAGGTCAGCCCCAGCATTTT
>TRBD2|TRBV7-9|16|.|TRBJ2-5
CASSRILAGGGETQYF
TGTGCCAGCAGCCGTATACTAGCGGGAGGGGGAGAGACCCAGTACTTC
>.|TRBV11-2|12|.|TRBJ1-5
CASSLAGGPQHF
TGTGCCAGCAGCTTAGCCGGGGGGCCCCAGCATTTT
>TRBD2|TRBV30|12|.|TRBJ2-5
CACRTSGETQYF
TGTGCCTGCAGGACTAGCGGAGAGACCCAGTACTTC
>TRBD2|TRBV4-2|15|.|TRBJ2-1
CASSQDTSGDNEQFF
TGTGCCAGCAGCCAAGATACTAGCGGGGACAATGAGCAGTTCTTC
>TRBD1|TRBV9|15|.|TRBJ2-1
CASSVEAGGLNEQFF
TGTGCCAGCAGCGTAGAGGCAGGGGGCCTCAATGAGCAGTTCTTC
>.|TRBV4-3|15|.|TRBJ1-3
CASSQGGFSGNTIYF
TGCGCCAGCAGCCAGGGAGGGTTTTCGGGAAACACCATATATTTT
>.|TRBV18|15|.|TRBJ2-2
CASSKEITSTGELFF
TGTGCCAGCTCAAAGGAGATTACGTCTACGGGGGAGCTGTTTTTT
>TRBD2|TRBV4-1|18|.|TRBJ2-2
CASSQASGGAANTGELFF
TGCGCCAGCAGCCAAGCTAGCGGGGGGGCTGCGAACACCGGGGAGCTGTTTTTT
>.|TRBV9|17|.|TRBJ2-3
CASSVRSKGESTDTQYF
TGTGCCAGCAGCGTACGCTCTAAGGGGGAGAGCACAGATACGCAGTATTTT
>TRBD1|TRBV7-8|16|.|TRBJ2-1
CASSPRQGGSYNEQFF
TGTGCCAGCAGCCCCCGACAGGGTGGATCCTACAATGAGCAGTTCTTC
>.|TRBV7-6|16|.|TRBJ2-3
CASSPVPGDIPDTQYF
TGTGCCAGCAGCCCAGTGCCAGGGGACATCCCAGATACGCAGTATTTT
>TRBD1|TRBV10-2|13|.|TRBJ1-2
CASSPGQGVQGTF
TGCGCCAGCAGCCCGGGACAGGGTGTTCAAGGCACCTTC
>TRBD2|TRBV14|16|.|TRBJ2-1
CASSPQTSGIYFEQFF
TGTGCCAGCAGCCCACAGACTAGCGGGATCTATTTTGAGCAGTTCTTC
>TRBD1|TRBV30|14|.|TRBJ1-4
CAWNRQGFNEKLFF
TGTGCCTGGAACCGACAGGGATTTAATGAAAAACTGTTTTTT
>.|TRBV30|15|.|TRBJ1-4
CAWSVRLGGNEKLFF
TGTGCCTGGAGTGTACGGCTAGGAGGGAATGAAAAACTGTTTTTT
>.|TRBV30|15|.|TRBJ1-4
CAWSANDETNEKLFF
TGTGCCTGGAGTGCCAATGATGAGACTAATGAAAAACTGTTTTTT
>TRBD1|TRBV19|14|few|TRBJ1-1
CASIEDRVNTEAFF
TGTGCCAGTATCGAGGACAGGGTGAATACTGAAGCTTTCTTT
>TRBD2|TRBV30|14|.|TRBJ2-3
CAWKGAGESDTQYF
TGTGCCTGGAAAGGGGCGGGGGAGTCAGATACGCAGTATTTT
>.|TRBV28|14|few|TRBJ2-7
CASSFLLGTYEQYF
TGTGCCAGCAGTTTTTTGCTCGGTACCTACGAGCAGTACTTC
>TRBD1|TRBV30|11|.|TRBJ1-3
CAWTGGNTIYF
TGTGCCTGGACAGGGGGGAACACCATATATTTT
>.|TRBV28|14|.|TRBJ1-1
CASSSTGLNTEAFF
TGTGCCAGCAGTTCCACGGGATTGAACACTGAAGCTTTCTTT
>TRBD1|TRBV5-6|14|.|TRBJ1-5
CASSTTGGNQPQHF
TGTGCCAGCAGCACGACAGGGGGCAATCAGCCCCAGCATTTT
>TRBD1|TRBV7-2|12|.|TRBJ1-1
CAIRTGNTEAFF
TGTGCCATCCGGACAGGGAACACTGAAGCTTTCTTT
>.|TRBV13|13|.|TRBJ1-4
CASSLGLPEKLFF
TGTGCCAGCAGCTTAGGACTTCCCGAAAAACTGTTTTTT
>.|TRBV11-3|17|.|TRBJ2-7
CASSLGWAHVRQYEQYF
TGTGCCAGCAGCCTAGGATGGGCCCACGTCCGCCAATACGAGCAGTACTTC
>.|TRBV6-5|16|medium-sized|TRBJ2-1
CASSSSGRGSYNEQFF
TGTGCCAGCAGTTCCTCGGGAAGAGGGTCCTACAATGAGCAGTTCTTC
>TRBD1|TRBV11-3|15|.|TRBJ1-1
CASSLRTGRFTEAFF
TGTGCCAGCAGCTTACGGACAGGGAGGTTCACTGAAGCTTTCTTT
>.|TRBV5-6|17|.|TRBJ2-3
CASSSFGTTASTDTQYF
TGTGCCAGCAGCTCGTTCGGGACAACGGCTAGCACAGATACGCAGTATTTT
>.|TRBV6-5|15|.|TRBJ1-1
CASRPSGLLNTEAFF
TGTGCCAGCAGACCTTCGGGACTGCTGAACACTGAAGCTTTCTTT
>TRBD2|TRBV11-3|17|.|TRBJ2-5
CASSSHGERGGRETQYF
TGTGCCAGCAGCTCCCATGGTGAGCGGGGGGGCCGAGAGACCCAGTACTTC
>TRBD2|TRBV7-9|16|.|TRBJ2-3
CASSPQTSGKTDTQYF
TGTGCCAGCAGCCCCCAGACTAGCGGAAAAACAGATACGCAGTATTTT
>.|TRBV5-4|16|.|TRBJ2-1
CASAGNGGLAFDEQFF
TGTGCCAGCGCCGGTAACGGTGGGCTAGCATTCGATGAGCAGTTCTTC
>.|TRBV30|15|once|TRBJ2-3
CAWTAGTRGSDTQYF
TGTGCCTGGACGGCGGGGACCCGGGGGTCAGATACGCAGTATTTT
>.|TRBV2|14|.|TRBJ2-2
CASTRLEGTGELFF
TGTGCCAGCACCCGATTGGAGGGGACCGGGGAGCTGTTTTTT
>.|TRBV19|15|.|TRBJ2-2
CASSIWRPNTGELFF
TGTGCCAGTAGTATCTGGCGGCCGAACACCGGGGAGCTGTTTTTT
>.|TRBV28|14|.|TRBJ2-7
CASSFGGPNVEQYF
TGTGCCAGCAGTTTCGGCGGGCCAAACGTCGAGCAGTACTTC
>.|TRBV29-1|12|.|TRBJ2-7
CSVIRDNYEQYF
TGCAGCGTAATCCGGGACAATTACGAGCAGTACTTC
>.|TRBV5-4|15|few|TRBJ1-2
CASSSRTGMVYGYTF
TGTGCCAGCAGCTCGAGGACTGGGATGGTCTATGGCTACACCTTC
>TRBD1|TRBV11-3|17|few|TRBJ2-6
CASSPRQGGSGANVLTF
TGTGCCAGCAGCCCGCGACAGGGGGGTTCTGGGGCCAACGTCCTGACTTTC
>.|TRBV12-5|15|.|TRBJ2-7
CASGLGLPGQYEQYF
TGTGCTAGTGGTTTAGGACTCCCGGGACAATACGAGCAGTACTTC
>.|TRBV7-8|15|.|TRBJ1-4
CASSSRGGTNEKLFF
TGTGCCAGCAGCTCCCGGGGGGGTACTAATGAAAAACTGTTTTTT
>TRBD1|TRBV19|15|.|TRBJ2-2
CASSPPGQHTGELFF
TGTGCCAGTAGCCCACCGGGACAGCACACTGGGGAGCTGTTTTTT
>.|TRBV7-9|13|few|TRBJ2-2
CASSQQGHGELFF
TGTGCCAGCAGCCAACAGGGACACGGGGAGCTGTTTTTT
>TRBD2|TRBV10-3|14|once|TRBJ2-7
CAISPGTSGYEQYF
TGTGCCATCAGCCCCGGGACTAGCGGGTACGAGCAGTACTTC